Shown below are 9 T cell receptor beta chains from a single sample sequenced in a study of blood T cells in healthy people across ages. Alongside a J-beta primer mix, a sample-barcoded 5' primer served in a second PCR lasting 7 to 11 cycles. TCRdb reprocessed the 5' RACE reads via MiXCR and lists one record per CDR3 protein. The table lists 1.5 million to 2 million distinct CDR3 sequences, roughly a third of them singletons. Sequenced input: blood. These receptors all stem from a woman aged 25 to 39 in good health.

This rearrangement joins TRBV13 to TRBJ2-5; TRBD2 might be the D (5 bases). Germline V gene sequence: CDR1 PRHDT, CDR2 FYEKMQ (reference sequence). V lost 3 bases, J lost 5 bases, and 10 bases lay in between. The CDR3 loop spans 13 amino acids. The CDR3 DNA is TGTGCCAGCAGCTTTGAGGGTCGGGAGACCCAGTACTTC. As protein: CASSFEGRETQYF. The entire variable domain, with the rest obtained from reference TRBV13 and TRBJ2-5, is as follows: AAGVIQSPRHLIKEKRETATLKCYPIPRHDTVYWYQQGPGQDPQFLISFYEKMQSDKGSIPDRFSAQQFSDYHSELNMSSLELGDSALYFCASSFEGRETQYFGPGTRLLVL.

CDR3 DNA sequence: TGTGCCAGCAGTCCCGGGACCTACGGTAACGAGCAGTACTTC. It yields the protein CASSPGTYGNEQYF. The chain couples TRBV27 to TRBJ2-7; possibly TRBD1 or TRBD2 for D (5 bases each). Germline V gene data show CDR1 as MNHEY and CDR2 as SMNVEV (reference sequence). The ends were cut back, 5 bases at V and 5 bases at J, with 16 bases in the middle. The CDR3 totals 14 residues.

The chain carries TRBV4-2 and TRBJ2-1; the match to TRBD2 covers 8 bases. The CDR3 runs 17 residues. The junction had 8 bases not matched to a gene; V was cut back by 0 bases and J by 4 bases. From germline, CDR1 is LGHNA and CDR2 YNFKEQ. The CDR3 nucleotides read TGTGCCAGCAGCCAAGATCTTCAGCGGGGGAGATACAATGAGCAGTTCTTC. It translates to CASSQDLQRGRYNEQFF.

This clonotype came up a few times. This chain links TRBV6-1 with TRBJ1-2; unclear D gene. The CDR3 contains 15 residues. Trimming stripped 1 base from V and 4 bases from J, with 13 bases between. CDR1 and CDR2 from the germline V gene are MNHNS and SASEGT. The CDR3 DNA is TGTGCCAGCAGTGAAGAGCCATTTATCAGCTATGGCTACACCTTC. Translated: CASSEEPFISYGYTF.

The chain has TRBV3-1 and TRBJ2-3; D is unresolved. CDR3 length: 14 amino acids. CDR1 and CDR2 (germline): LGHDT, YNNKEL (reference sequence). The V end lost 2 bases, the J end lost 4 bases, and 10 bases lay between the germline ends. In nucleotides, the CDR3 is TGTGCCAGCAGCCAATTAGGGTACCCAGATACGCAGTATTTT. This translates into CASSQLGYPDTQYF.

This clonotype was seen more than once but under ten times. V and J are TRBV20-1 and TRBJ1-1; the D is unclear. V was trimmed by 3 bases and J by 0 bases, leaving 14 bases between them. CDR1 DFQATT and CDR2 SNEGSKA come from the germline V gene (reference sequence). CDR3 size: 15 residues. CDR3 region: CSARESQTMNTEAFF. CDR3 sequence (DNA): TGCAGTGCTAGGGAATCACAGACCATGAACACTGAAGCTTTCTTT.

V and J are TRBV15 and TRBJ1-2, with D maybe TRBD1 (6 bases). V was trimmed by 3 bases and J by 1 base, leaving 12 bases between them. The germline CDR1 and CDR2 sequences are LNHNV and YYDKDF (reference sequence). CDR3 length: 15 amino acids. CDR3 in amino acids: CATSSVDSYNYGYTF. The CDR3 DNA sequence: TGTGCCACCAGCAGCGTGGACAGTTATAACTATGGCTACACCTTC.

This clonotype was seen only a few times. The chain joins TRBV3-1 to TRBJ1-4, with D tentatively TRBD1 (5 bases). V shed 2 bases and J shed 7 bases, with 29 bases lying between them. Germline V gene lookup returns CDR1 LGHDT and CDR2 YNNKEL (reference sequence). The CDR3 is made up of 20 amino acids. CDR3 DNA: TGTGCCAGCAGCCAAAAGAATTTACCGGGGCACGAAGAGATACGTGAAAAACTGTTTTTT. This gives the protein CASSQKNLPGHEEIREKLFF.

The chain employs TRBV4-2 and TRBJ2-7; no clear D. Germline values: CDR1 LGHNA, CDR2 YNFKEQ. The CDR3 totals 12 residues. V lost 0 bases and J 5 bases, leaving 5 bases between the germline ends. CDR3 region: CASSQDANEQYV. The CDR3 DNA reads TGTGCCAGCAGCCAAGATGCCAACGAGCAGTACGTC.